This T cell receptor (beta chain) emerged from a study of blood T cell repertoires in COVID-19. Libraries were prepared by immunoSEQ multiplex PCR; TCRdb keeps only in-frame clonotypes and omits some of them. The sample consists of a few hundred thousand clones, just over 90% of them appearing once. Looked up from germline, CDR1 is SGHTA and CDR2 is FQGNSA. With 1 base clipped from V and 8 bases from J, the junction kept 12 bases outside the gene matches. This CDR3 is 16 amino acids long. V usage is TRBV7-2 and J usage is TRBJ1-2, with 8 bases lining up with TRBD1. The receptor was isolated from a woman aged 40 to 50 who had been exposed to COVID-19. Sequencing was carried out using PBMCs or T cells enriched from blood (not recorded which). CDR3 bases: TGTGCCAGCAGCTTAGATGGACAGGGTCGGTCGGGAGGCTACACCTTC. Protein: CASSLDGQGRSGGYTF.